The clone carrying this T cell receptor beta chain has a count of ten or more. Sequence at one end of the junction differs from germline and may be a read error. The sample comes from a study of early T cells in non-severe SARS-CoV-2 infection. The CDR3 covers 14 residues. CDR1 and CDR2 from the germline V gene are MNHEY and SVGEGT. Individual cDNA molecules each received unique molecular identifiers attached to them. TCRdb analysed the 5' RACE reads with MiXCR anew, one entry per CDR3 protein. In the table there are 65,000 to 90,000 distinct CDR3 sequences, roughly an eighth of which are singletons. The chain employs TRBV6-2 or TRBV6-3 and TRBJ1-1; possible D gene TRBD1, 6 bases. Material for sequencing was whole blood. This clonotype originated in an adult who was a healthcare worker with PCR-confirmed SARS-CoV-2 infection or an uninfected control (not recorded which). CDR3 region: CASSWFDRTEGILF. CDR3 DNA sequence: TGTGCCAGCAGCTGGTTTGATCGGACAGAAGGGATCCTCTTT.